One sample yielded the 24 T cell receptor beta chains listed below, sequenced in a study of cytomegalovirus exposure and HLA in healthy donors. The PCR had 60 Vbeta and 13 Jbeta primers. Only in-frame clones appear in the TCRdb table, and some are missing; sequencing was by immunoSEQ multiplex PCR. The sample has some 220,000 clones; about 89% are singletons. The sequenced sample was PBMCs. All receptors come from a woman aged 18 to 35 in good health and CMV-seronegative.

The CDR3 loop reads CASSQDLDIPKNYEQYF. The CDR3 bases are TGCGCCAGCAGCCAAGATCTGGACATCCCTAAGAACTACGAGCAGTACTTC. The chain has TRBV4-3 and TRBJ2-7; tentatively, D is TRBD1 (5 bases). From germline, CDR1 is LGHNA and CDR2 YSLEER. The CDR3 has 17 residues. Between the trimmed V and J ends, which lost 0 bases and 3 bases, there was a span of 18 bases.

The V gene is TRBV5-4, the J gene TRBJ1-2; tentative D call: TRBD1 (5 bases). The ends were cut back, 1 base at V and 6 bases at J, with 16 bases in the middle. This CDR3 region has 15 residues. CDR1 and CDR2 (germline): SGHNT, YYREEE (reference sequence). CDR3 nucleotides: TGTGCCAGCAGCTTGTCAGTGACAGACCCTCATGGCTACACCTTC. Residues: CASSLSVTDPHGYTF.

The rearrangement uses TRBV9 and TRBJ1-3; D may be TRBD1 (5 bases). The germline CDR1 and CDR2 sequences are SGDLS and YYNGEE. This CDR3 is 16 amino acids long. V lost 2 bases and J 0 bases, leaving 12 bases between the germline ends. The CDR3 coding sequence is TGTGCCAGCAGCGTCGGTGGGGGGGGCTCTGGAAACACCATATATTTT. This sequence encodes CASSVGGGGSGNTIYF.

As concerns this clone: Relative to the germline gene, one junction end is altered; a read error may explain this. The genes are TRBV7-9 and TRBJ2-5; D is unclear. Germline values: CDR1 SEHNR, CDR2 FQNEAQ (reference sequence). The CDR3 is made up of 13 amino acids. Written as DNA, the CDR3 is TGTTCCAGCACCGCGGCGGTCCAAGAGACCCAGTACTTC. Its translation: CSSTAAVQETQYF.

Here the CDR3 reads CASSLEARGYQETQYF. The CDR3 DNA follows: TGCGCCAGCAGCTTGGAGGCTAGAGGATACCAAGAGACCCAGTACTTC. V is TRBV5-1 and J is TRBJ2-5, with unresolved D. Trimming shortened V by 0 bases and J by 0 bases, and 12 bases separated the two germline ends. CDR3 length equals 16 residues. Germline V gives CDR1 SGHRS, CDR2 YFSETQ.

CDR3 sequence reads: CASLGQGDSPLHF. Here the CDR3 DNA reads TGTGCCAGCTTGGGACAGGGGGATTCACCCCTCCACTTT. J is TRBJ1-6 and V is TRBV19; 11 nucleotides match TRBD1. Germline V gene data show CDR1 as LNHDA and CDR2 as SQIVND (reference sequence). J lost 8 bases, V lost 9 bases, and 3 bases had no gene match. The CDR3 is made up of 13 amino acids.

This clone appeared a few times. This chain uses TRBV27 with TRBJ1-4, with TRBD1 matching 7 bases. The germline V gene has CDR1 MNHEY and CDR2 SMNVEV (reference sequence). This CDR3 region has 15 residues. The trim removed 4 bases at V and 2 bases at J, leaving 4 bases unmatched. The CDR3 here is CASSSKGATNEKLFF. In DNA, the CDR3 is TGTGCCAGCAGTTCGAAGGGGGCGACTAATGAAAAACTGTTTTTT.

The rearrangement joins TRBV6-4 to TRBJ1-2, with 9 nucleotides matching TRBD1. The CDR3 runs to 18 residues. The trim removed 1 base at V and 4 bases at J, leaving 13 bases unmatched. Looked up from germline, CDR1 is MRHNA and CDR2 is SNTAGT. CDR3 nucleotide sequence: TGTGCCAGCAGTGACTTTTCACAGGGGACAGGGCCGCTCTATGGCTACACCTTC. This codes for CASSDFSQGTGPLYGYTF.

The chain links TRBV4-1 to TRBJ2-7; 9 bases line up with TRBD1. CDR3 length: 14 residues. Germline loops: CDR1 MGHRA, CDR2 YSYEKL. The V and J ends lost 6 bases and 5 bases, in that order; junction bases with no gene match: 8. CDR3: CASSVRDREHEQYF. As DNA, the CDR3 is TGCGCCAGCAGTGTTCGGGACAGGGAGCACGAGCAGTACTTC.

The chain has TRBV19 and TRBJ2-7, with D maybe TRBD1 (5 bases). CDR1 and CDR2 from the germline V gene are LNHDA and SQIVND (reference sequence). The length of the CDR3 is 13 residues. V gave up 6 bases and J gave up 3 bases, with 12 bases separating them. The CDR3: CASRPETDYEQYF. Here the CDR3 DNA reads TGTGCCAGTAGGCCCGAGACAGACTACGAGCAGTACTTC. Complete variable domain (other parts from reference TRBV19 and TRBJ2-7): DGGITQSPKYLFRKEGQNVTLSCEQNLNHDAMYWYRQDPGQGLRLIYYSQIVNDFQKGDIAEGYSVSREKKESFPLTVTSAQKNPTAFYLCASRPETDYEQYFGPGTRLTVT.

This clone has just a few counts. V usage is TRBV19 and J usage is TRBJ2-2; D possibly corresponds to TRBD2 (5 bases). The ends were cut back, 1 base at V and 8 bases at J, with 14 bases in the middle. CDR1 and CDR2 from the germline V gene are LNHDA and SQIVND (reference sequence). The CDR3 length is 15 residues. The CDR3 DNA sequence: TGTGCCAGTAGTATAGTAACCGGGGTGTCTGGGGAGCTGTTTTTT. Translating gives CASSIVTGVSGELFF.

This chain links TRBV21-1 with TRBJ1-2; TRBD1, the table's D call, was not compared with the DNA. TRBV21-1 is given as a pseudogene. The CDR3 spans 13 residues. Here the CDR3 DNA reads TGTGCCAGGGGACACTCTCCCAACTATGGCTACACCTTC. Translation gives CARGHSPNYGYTF.

The chain combines TRBV5-1 with TRBJ1-1, with a possible D match to TRBD1 (6 bases). Germline V gene lookup returns CDR1 SGHRS and CDR2 YFSETQ. The ends were cut back, 1 base at V and 5 bases at J, with 12 bases in the middle. The CDR3 is made up of 14 amino acids. DNA of the CDR3: TGCGCCAGCAGCTTGAGCAGGGGTAGGACTGAAGCTTTCTTT. Protein product: CASSLSRGRTEAFF.

The chain links TRBV4-2 to TRBJ2-7; 12 nucleotides match TRBD2. V was pared by 1 base and J by 7 bases, with 8 bases of the junction left unmatched. This CDR3 region has 16 residues. Germline lookup yields CDR1 LGHNA and CDR2 YNFKEQ. The CDR3 spells CASSQGVALAGGEQYF. The DNA of the CDR3 is TGTGCCAGCAGCCAAGGAGTAGCACTAGCGGGAGGAGAGCAGTACTTC.

The rearrangement links TRBV7-2 to TRBJ2-7, with D perhaps TRBD1 (6 bases). The CDR3 totals 14 residues. CDR1 and CDR2 (germline): SGHTA, FQGNSA. V lost 4 bases to trimming and J lost 6 bases, with 16 bases between them. DNA for the CDR3: TGTGCCAGCAGCTCCCCGCCCCCAGGGGTCGAGCAGTACTTC. It codes for CASSSPPPGVEQYF.

The J gene is TRBJ2-1, the V gene TRBV30, with 8 bases that match TRBD2. V gave up 1 base and J gave up 4 bases; unmatched junction bases: 6. CDR3 length: 15 residues. Germline V gene sequence: CDR1 GTSNPN, CDR2 SVGIG (reference sequence). DNA of the CDR3: TGTGCCTGGAGTGCCGGGAGGGCCGGGTACAATGAGCAGTTCTTC. Its protein is CAWSAGRAGYNEQFF.

This chain joins TRBV7-6 and TRBJ2-5; 14 bases map to TRBD2. The germline V gene encodes CDR1 SGHVS and CDR2 FNYEAQ. J was trimmed by 4 bases and V by 1 base; bases with no gene match: 17. The CDR3 is made up of 21 amino acids. For the CDR3, the DNA is TGTGCCAGCAGCTTAGTTGTCGGGACTAGCGGGGGATTGAGGGACCGAGAGACCCAGTACTTC. It codes for CASSLVVGTSGGLRDRETQYF.

This clone is a singleton in its sample. The chain carries TRBV19 and TRBJ2-7; 11 bases align to TRBD2. CDR3 size: 15 residues. V shed 6 bases, J shed 1 base, and the junction held 5 bases outside the gene matches. Germline assignment: CDR1 LNHDA and CDR2 SQIVND (reference sequence). Here the CDR3 reads CASSSGTSGSYEQYF. As DNA, the CDR3 is TGTGCCAGTAGCTCCGGGACTAGCGGTTCCTACGAGCAGTACTTC.

The chain carries TRBV7-9 and TRBJ2-2, with 9 bases matching TRBD2. Germline-derived CDR1 and CDR2 are SEHNR and FQNEAQ (reference sequence). The CDR3 loop spans 16 amino acids. J lost 7 bases, V lost 3 bases, and 9 bases had no gene match. The CDR3 sequence is CASSFSAGGWDGELFF. CDR3 DNA: TGTGCCAGCAGCTTCTCAGCGGGAGGATGGGACGGGGAGCTGTTTTTT.

CDR3 sequence reads: CASSPRAGGRKGYNEQFF. In nucleotides, the CDR3 is TGCGCCAGCAGCCCCAGAGCTGGCGGGAGGAAAGGATACAATGAGCAGTTCTTC. This rearrangement joins TRBV4-3 to TRBJ2-1; 8 bases align to TRBD2. With 4 bases clipped from V and 4 bases from J, the junction kept 15 bases outside the gene matches. The CDR3 runs 18 residues. Germline CDR1 is LGHNA and CDR2 is YSLEER.

The V and J genes are TRBV5-8 and TRBJ1-4; 9 nucleotides match TRBD1. The CDR3 is made up of 15 amino acids. V was pared by 4 bases and J by 2 bases, with 3 bases of the junction left unmatched. Per the germline V gene, CDR1 is SGHTS and CDR2 is YDEGEE. The CDR3 sequence is CASSVTGGTNEKLFF. CDR3 nucleotide sequence: TGTGCCAGCAGCGTGACAGGGGGTACTAATGAAAAACTGTTTTTT.

The chain combines TRBV4-3 with TRBJ2-7, with 11 bases that match TRBD2. The germline V gene encodes CDR1 LGHNA and CDR2 YSLEER. This CDR3 has 15 amino acids. V dropped 0 bases and J dropped 5; count of bases not matched to a gene: 3. The CDR3 region is CASSQDLTSGDEQYF. The CDR3 coding sequence is TGCGCCAGCAGCCAAGATCTGACTAGCGGGGACGAGCAGTACTTC.

The chain combines TRBV7-8 with TRBJ2-4, with TRBD1 identical over 9 bases. CDR3 length: 18 amino acids. Germline CDR1 SGHVS, CDR2 FQNEAQ. Trimming removed 1 base from V and 0 bases from J; junction bases left unmatched: 7. The CDR3 DNA reads TGTGCCAGCAGCTTAGGTGGTACAGGGGGCAGAGCCAAAAACATTCAGTACTTC. Its translation: CASSLGGTGGRAKNIQYF.

The chain carries TRBV6-6 and TRBJ2-1; possible D gene TRBD2, 5 bases. Germline V CDR1 and CDR2: MNHNY, SVGAGI (reference sequence). This CDR3 has 11 residues. V was clipped by 5 bases and J by 8 bases, with 7 bases between them. The CDR3 sequence: CASSPGDEQFF. CDR3 in DNA: TGTGCCAGCAGTCCCGGGGATGAGCAGTTCTTC.